These T cell receptor beta chains were read from a single sample in a study of OX40 agonist ivuxolimab in advanced cancers. Some clones are missing from TCRdb's copy, which holds only in-frame ones; the method was immunoSEQ multiplex PCR. The sample shows about 37,000 clones, around 87% of them seen only once. This material consisted of CD4+ or CD8+ T cells sorted from blood, taken in a trial of the OX40 agonist ivuxolimab. The receptor source for this set is an adult with an advanced solid tumor such as melanoma, head and neck, liver or kidney cancer. Both conserved end residues are part of each CDR3. The order of the fields is V gene, CDR3 length, J gene, D gene, clone size, CDR3 protein, CDR3 DNA. A D gene is named only where the DNA matches it firmly. Part of the rows lack a size; the others show once, few, many or a class for expanded clones.

TRBV7-8	16	TRBJ2-5	TRBD1	NA	CASSDGTALRGETQYF	TGTGCCAGCAGCGACGGGACAGCCCTGCGAGGAGAGACCCAGTACTTC
TRBV10-3	16	TRBJ1-2	TRBD1	NA	CAISGGDRSVVYGYTF	TGTGCCATCAGTGGGGGGGACAGGAGCGTGGTCTATGGCTACACCTTC
TRBV27	15	TRBJ2-2	NA	NA	CASSFRTTNTGELFF	TGTGCCAGCAGTTTTAGGACAACGAACACCGGGGAGCTGTTTTTT
TRBV7-2	14	TRBJ1-5	NA	NA	CASSLVSPNQPQHF	TGTGCCAGCAGCTTAGTTTCACCCAATCAGCCCCAGCATTTT
TRBV7-9	15	TRBJ1-5	TRBD1	once	CASSLAGTENQPQHF	TGTGCCAGCAGCTTAGCGGGGACAGAAAATCAGCCCCAGCATTTT
TRBV2	12	TRBJ1-1	NA	NA	CASRVQNTEAFF	TGTGCCAGCAGAGTACAGAACACTGAAGCTTTCTTT
TRBV5-5	12	TRBJ1-1	NA	NA	CASREGTVRAFF	TGTGCCAGCAGAGAGGGGACCGTCAGGGCTTTCTTT
TRBV18	15	TRBJ1-6	NA	NA	CASSTQGPSDSPLHF	TGTGCCAGCTCAACACAGGGTCCCAGTGATTCACCCCTCCACTTT
TRBV10-3	14	TRBJ2-1	TRBD2	NA	CAISGTSVIHEQFF	TGTGCCATCAGTGGGACTAGTGTAATCCATGAGCAGTTCTTC
TRBV10-3	13	TRBJ2-1	NA	NA	CAIRAPGGDEQFF	TGTGCCATCAGGGCGCCAGGGGGGGATGAGCAGTTCTTC
TRBV18	15	TRBJ1-5	TRBD1	NA	CASSPTGTGNQPQHF	TGTGCCAGCTCACCGACCGGGACAGGCAATCAGCCCCAGCATTTT
TRBV7-2	11	TRBJ1-2	NA	NA	CASSPGPGYTF	TGTGCCAGCAGCCCCGGACCCGGCTACACCTTC
TRBV7-3	13	TRBJ2-3	NA	NA	CASSFSHADTQYF	TGTGCCAGCAGCTTCTCCCACGCAGATACGCAGTATTTT
TRBV2	16	TRBJ2-1	TRBD1	NA	CASSELRDSSYNEQFF	TGTGCCAGCAGTGAATTACGGGACAGCTCCTACAATGAGCAGTTCTTC
TRBV11-2	12	TRBJ2-4	NA	few	CASSFNNGVTSF	TGTGCCAGCAGCTTCAATAATGGGGTAACTTCCTTC
TRBV9	13	TRBJ1-6	NA	NA	CASSVGEDSPLHF	TGTGCCAGCAGCGTAGGGGAGGATTCACCCCTCCACTTT
TRBV6-1	17	TRBJ2-7	TRBD1	NA	CASSEEAWTGYSYEQYF	TGTGCCAGCAGTGAAGAGGCCTGGACAGGGTACTCCTACGAGCAGTACTTC
TRBV11-1	17	TRBJ2-2	NA	NA	CASSPREGARNTGELFF	TGTGCCAGCAGCCCACGGGAGGGGGCCCGGAACACCGGGGAGCTGTTTTTT
TRBV5-4	16	TRBJ1-2	NA	NA	CASSPGAGTKTNGYTF	TGTGCCAGCAGCCCCGGTGCCGGGACCAAAACAAATGGCTACACCTTC
TRBV7-9	14	TRBJ1-1	NA	few	CASSLEGINSEAFF	TGTGCCAGCAGCTTAGAGGGGATCAACTCTGAAGCTTTCTTT
TRBV9	14	TRBJ2-7	NA	few	CASSVGSSSYEQYF	TGTGCCAGCAGCGTAGGGAGCAGCTCCTACGAGCAGTACTTC
TRBV11-3	14	TRBJ2-1	NA	NA	CASSPTQAVNEQFF	TGTGCCAGCAGCCCCACCCAAGCAGTTAATGAGCAGTTCTTC
TRBV6-5	15	TRBJ2-7	NA	NA	CSTTGPGLSSYEQYF	TGTTCAACAACGGGTCCGGGCCTCAGCTCCTACGAGCAGTACTTC
TRBV10-3	15	TRBJ1-2	TRBD1	NA	CAILLLNRGNYGYTF	TGTGCCATCTTACTTCTTAACAGGGGGAACTATGGCTACACCTTC
TRBV6-1	15	TRBJ1-2	NA	NA	CASIPGGRINYGYTF	TGTGCCAGCATCCCCGGGGGGAGAATTAACTATGGCTACACCTTC
TRBV6-5	15	TRBJ2-1	TRBD1	NA	CASRQGQGGYNEQFF	TGTGCCAGCCGACAAGGACAGGGGGGCTACAATGAGCAGTTCTTC
TRBV9	16	TRBJ2-2	NA	NA	CASSVELRDGTGELFF	TGTGCCAGCAGCGTAGAACTCAGGGACGGCACCGGGGAGCTGTTTTTT
TRBV19	16	TRBJ2-2	TRBD2	NA	CASSISGGRLDGELFF	TGTGCCAGTAGTATTTCGGGGGGGAGGCTTGACGGGGAGCTGTTTTTT
TRBV5-1	12	TRBJ2-5	NA	once	CASRQDQETQYF	TGCGCCAGCAGACAGGACCAAGAGACCCAGTACTTC
TRBV11-2	14	TRBJ2-7	TRBD2	NA	CASSTLAETYEQYF	TGTGCCAGCAGCACGCTAGCGGAAACCTACGAGCAGTACTTC
TRBV6-1	16	TRBJ2-2	NA	NA	CASSVYRDANTGELFF	TGTGCCAGCAGTGTATACAGGGACGCGAACACCGGGGAGCTGTTTTTT
TRBV5-6	15	TRBJ2-7	NA	NA	CASSPGTPKAYEQYF	TGTGCCAGCAGTCCCGGGACACCCAAGGCCTACGAGCAGTACTTC
TRBV19	15	TRBJ2-7	TRBD2	NA	CASSVGTSVPYEQYF	TGTGCCAGTAGTGTCGGGACTAGCGTCCCCTACGAGCAGTACTTC
TRBV29-1	14	TRBJ1-2	NA	NA	CSVERGQGNYGYTF	TGCAGCGTTGAGAGAGGGCAGGGTAACTATGGCTACACCTTC
TRBV9	15	TRBJ1-5	NA	NA	CASSPPGRANQPQHF	TGTGCCAGCAGCCCACCCGGCAGGGCAAACCAGCCCCAGCATTTT
TRBV19	14	TRBJ1-6	TRBD1	NA	CASRTGDGNSPLHF	TGTGCCAGTAGAACAGGGGACGGCAATTCACCCCTCCACTTT
TRBV27	15	TRBJ1-1	TRBD1	NA	CASRILDRPNTEAFF	TGTGCCAGCAGGATTCTGGACAGGCCGAACACTGAAGCTTTCTTT
TRBV19	15	TRBJ1-1	NA	NA	CASVAGGGIGAEAFF	TGTGCCAGTGTCGCGGGGGGAGGAATAGGAGCTGAAGCTTTCTTT
TRBV14	17	TRBJ2-2	TRBD1	NA	CASSQVSGTAYTGELFF	TGTGCCAGCAGCCAAGTTTCCGGGACAGCATACACCGGGGAGCTGTTTTTT
TRBV6-5	12	TRBJ2-1	NA	once	CASSSPYNEQFF	TGTGCCAGCAGTTCCCCCTACAATGAGCAGTTCTTC
TRBV9	13	TRBJ2-1	TRBD1	NA	CASSVADRDGQFF	TGTGCCAGCAGCGTAGCGGACAGGGATGGGCAGTTCTTC
TRBV6-6	13	TRBJ2-7	NA	NA	CASSYRRAYEQYF	TGTGCCAGCAGTTACAGGAGGGCTTACGAGCAGTACTTC
TRBV19	13	TRBJ1-2	NA	NA	CASNGRANYGYTF	TGTGCCAGTAACGGCAGGGCCAACTATGGCTACACCTTC
TRBV7-9	15	TRBJ2-2	NA	NA	CASTKQTIYSGELFF	TGTGCCAGCACCAAACAGACTATCTACTCCGGGGAGCTGTTTTTT